This T cell receptor beta chain was sequenced during a study of CD8 T cells in ankylosing spondylitis. Findings of the study overall: Enrichment of disease-linked clones was reportedly significant in matched ankylosing spondylitis synovial fluid. Disease-linked clones displayed a CD8+ phenotype and appeared relatively rarely in peripheral blood. A number of the motif variants had already been described in reactive arthritis synovial fluid and blood.

A note on this clonotype: Its antigen is still unknown.

Quantitative 5'-RACE was performed with molecular barcodes, and it yielded the TCR beta libraries. One entry per CDR3 protein, called by TCRdb with MiXCR from the 5' RACE reads. This sample yields about 150,000 distinct CDR3 sequences, of which around 45% are seen a single time; roughly 15% belongs to the top ten. V lost 5 bases, J lost 0 bases, and 13 bases lay in between. The length of the CDR3 is 15 residues. CDR1 and CDR2 (germline): SGHAT, FQNNGV. The chain combines TRBV11-2 with TRBJ1-1, with a tentative D call TRBD1 (6 bases). Sequencing input: synovial fluid, either unsorted or a sorted T cell fraction (not recorded which). This receptor was obtained from a male donor with ankylosing spondylitis. The CDR3 is CASSPQQGMNTEAFF. The CDR3 bases are TGTGCCAGCAGCCCCCAACAGGGAATGAACACTGAAGCTTTCTTT.